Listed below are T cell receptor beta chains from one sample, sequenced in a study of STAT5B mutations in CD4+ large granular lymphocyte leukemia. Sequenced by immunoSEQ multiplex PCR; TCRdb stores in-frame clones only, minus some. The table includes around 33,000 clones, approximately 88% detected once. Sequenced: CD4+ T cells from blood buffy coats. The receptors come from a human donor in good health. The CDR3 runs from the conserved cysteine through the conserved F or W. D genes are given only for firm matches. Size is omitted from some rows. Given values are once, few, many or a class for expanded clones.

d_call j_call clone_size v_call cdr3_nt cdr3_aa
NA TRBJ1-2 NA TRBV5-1 TGCGCCAGCAGCGTTACAGGGATAGGGTATGGCTACACCTTC CASSVTGIGYGYTF
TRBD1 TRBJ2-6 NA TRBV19 TGTGCCAGTAGTAGGTGGGACAGTACCTCTGGGGCCAACGTCCTGACTTTC CASSRWDSTSGANVLTF
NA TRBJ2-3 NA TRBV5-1 TGCGCCAGCAGCTTGGCGCATACAGGGAGCGGGACAGATACGCAGTATTTT CASSLAHTGSGTDTQYF
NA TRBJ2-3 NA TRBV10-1 TGCGCCAGCAGTGAGTACAGGCTCGGTGCGCAGTATTTT CASSEYRLGAQYF
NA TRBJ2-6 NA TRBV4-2 TGTGCCAGCAGCCAAGTCGAGGGCTCTGGGGCCAACGTCCTGACTTTC CASSQVEGSGANVLTF
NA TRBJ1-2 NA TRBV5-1 TGCGCCAGCACCATGGGGGGCTATGGCTACACCTTC CASTMGGYGYTF
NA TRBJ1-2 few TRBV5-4 TGTGCCAGCAGCCCGACATTAGGGGGACCCTATGGCTACACCTTC CASSPTLGGPYGYTF
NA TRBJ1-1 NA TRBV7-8 TGTGCCAGCAGCTTAGCGCTGTGGTCAGGCACTGAAGCTTTCTTT CASSLALWSGTEAFF
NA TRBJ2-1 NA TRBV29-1 TGCAGCGCCACCCAAGGTCCTTCCTACAATGAGCAGTTCTTC CSATQGPSYNEQFF
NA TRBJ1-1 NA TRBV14 TGTGCCAGCAGCCTGTTGGGTGTGGAAGCTTTCTTT CASSLLGVEAFF
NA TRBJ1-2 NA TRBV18 TGTGCCAGCTCACCAACGGGACAAAACTATGGCTACACCTTC CASSPTGQNYGYTF
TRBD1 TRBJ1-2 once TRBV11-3 TGTGCCAGCAGCAAGTCCGGGACAGGGTATGGCTACACCTTC CASSKSGTGYGYTF
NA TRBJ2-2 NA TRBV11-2 TGTGCCAGCTTGAGGGACCCTAACTACGGGGAGCTGTTTTTT CASLRDPNYGELFF
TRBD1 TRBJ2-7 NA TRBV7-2 TGTGCCAGCAGCATTGACAGGGGGCTAGTCGAGCAGTACTTC CASSIDRGLVEQYF
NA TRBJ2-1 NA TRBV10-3 TGTGCCATCACCCCGGACGCAAACAACCGTGAGCAGTTCTTC CAITPDANNREQFF
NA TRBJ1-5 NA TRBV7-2 TGTGCCAGCACCCTCTGGAGCAATCAGCCCCAGCATTTT CASTLWSNQPQHF
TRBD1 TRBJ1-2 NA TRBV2 TGTGCCAGCAGCGACGGGACAGGGGGCAAGGGCTACACCTTC CASSDGTGGKGYTF
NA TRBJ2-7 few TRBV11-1 TGTGCCAGCAGCCTTCAGGAGGGCGAGCAGTACTTC CASSLQEGEQYF
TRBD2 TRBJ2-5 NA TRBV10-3 TGTGCCATCAGTGAGACGAATCTAGGGGCGGGGGGATCCAAAGAGACCCAGTACTTC CAISETNLGAGGSKETQYF
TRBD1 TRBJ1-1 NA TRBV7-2 TGTGCCAGCAGCTTAAAGGGGGCCCCTGAAGCTTTCTTT CASSLKGAPEAFF
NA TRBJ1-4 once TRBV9 TGTGCCAGCAGCGTAGATTGGGGAACCCAAAAACTGTTTTTT CASSVDWGTQKLFF
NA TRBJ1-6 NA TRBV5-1 TGCGCCAGCAGCCCGCGAGGCGACGGGGATGCGCCCCTCCACTTT CASSPRGDGDAPLHF
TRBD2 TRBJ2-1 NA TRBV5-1 TGCGCCAGCAGCTTGACTAGCGGTAGAAATGAGCAGTTCTTC CASSLTSGRNEQFF
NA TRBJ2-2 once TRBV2 TGTGCCAGCAGTGCGAGGGAGTTAGCCGGGGAGCTGTTTTTT CASSARELAGELFF
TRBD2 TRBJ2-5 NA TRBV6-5 TGTGCCAGCAGTCCTCGGGGGGGACAAGAGACCCAGTACTTC CASSPRGGQETQYF
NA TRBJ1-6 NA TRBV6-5 TGTGCCAGCACTAGGACGTACTCCTATAATTCACCCCTCCACTTT CASTRTYSYNSPLHF
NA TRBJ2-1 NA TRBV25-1 TGTGCCAGCAGTGTGGGACAAGTTAAGTTCTTC CASSVGQVKFF
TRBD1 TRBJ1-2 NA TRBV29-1 TGCGGCGGGGGGACAGACTATGGCTACACCTTC CGGGTDYGYTF
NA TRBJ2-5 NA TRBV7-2 TGTGCCAGCAGCCCGTCAGGAGGCCAAGAGACCCAGTACTTC CASSPSGGQETQYF
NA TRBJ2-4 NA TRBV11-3 TGTGCCAGCAGCTCAAGCCTCGGACCGGCAGCCAAAAACATTCAGTACTTC CASSSSLGPAAKNIQYF
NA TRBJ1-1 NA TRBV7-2 TGTGCCAGCAGCCCTTCCCCAGGGAACACTGAAGCTTTCTTT CASSPSPGNTEAFF
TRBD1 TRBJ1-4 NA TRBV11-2 TGTGCCAGCAGCCGACAGGGGAATGAAAAACTGTTTTTT CASSRQGNEKLFF
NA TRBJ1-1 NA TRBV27 TGTGCCAGCAGTTCGCCAATACGGTCTTTCTTT CASSSPIRSFF
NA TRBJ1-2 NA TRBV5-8 TGTGCCAGCAGCTTTGGAATTAGCGACTACACCTTC CASSFGISDYTF
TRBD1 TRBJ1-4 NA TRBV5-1 TGCGCCAGCAGCTTCAGGGGGGGAGGGAATGAAAAACTGTTTTTT CASSFRGGGNEKLFF
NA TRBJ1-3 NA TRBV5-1 TGCGCCAGCAGCTTGGGTAACCAGGGAGTCATTGGAAACACCATATATTTT CASSLGNQGVIGNTIYF
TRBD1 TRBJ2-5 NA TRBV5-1 TGCGCCAGCAGACCGGACAGGGGGCCCCAAGAGACCCAGTACTTC CASRPDRGPQETQYF
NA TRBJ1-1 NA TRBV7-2 TGTGCCAGCAGCTTAGCGCACAGTTTCACTGAAGCTTTCTTT CASSLAHSFTEAFF
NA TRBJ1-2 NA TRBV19 TGTGCCAGTAGTATCGCCGGCGGCGCACCCAACTATGGCTACACCTTC CASSIAGGAPNYGYTF
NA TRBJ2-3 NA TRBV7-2 TGTGCCAGCAGCGCCCTGGACTACCTTACGCAGTATTTT CASSALDYLTQYF
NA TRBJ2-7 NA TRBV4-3 TGCGCCAGCAGCCAAGAAATAGGACCGACCTACGAGCAGTACTTC CASSQEIGPTYEQYF
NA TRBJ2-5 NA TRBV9 TGTGCCAGCAACGTGGGCGTCGGGGAGACCCAGTACTTC CASNVGVGETQYF
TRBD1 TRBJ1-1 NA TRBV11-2 TGTGCCAGCAGCCCCGGACAGGGGGAGGCGGCTTTCTTT CASSPGQGEAAFF
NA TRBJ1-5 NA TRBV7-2 TGTGCCAGCAGCTTAAACCAGGCCAATCAGCCCCAGCATTTT CASSLNQANQPQHF
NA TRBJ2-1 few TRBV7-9 TGTGCCAGCAGCTTAGTCTCCACTCAGCAGCAGTTCTTC CASSLVSTQQQFF
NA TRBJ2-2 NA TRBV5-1 TGCGCCAGCAGCTTGGGCGCCGGGACATTCTCAAACACCGGGGAGCTGTTTTTT CASSLGAGTFSNTGELFF
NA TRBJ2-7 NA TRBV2 TGTGCCAGCAGAAGGGAAGGCGAGCAGTACTTC CASRREGEQYF